Listed below are T cell receptor beta chains from one sample, sequenced in a study of T cells expressing NK-cell markers. TCRdb re-called the 5' RACE reads and gives one entry per CDR3 protein, without DNA. The table lists 500,000 to 700,000 distinct CDR3 sequences. Sequenced sample: blood T cells: a sorted CD56 or NKG2C T cell subset, CD4+ or CD8+ T cells, or bulk PBMC T cells (not recorded which). The receptor set was obtained from a man younger than 30 in good health. Both conserved end residues are part of each CDR3. Each record gives: V gene, J gene, CDR3 protein.

V: TRBV6-5
J: TRBJ2-7
CDR3: CASSYRPTYYEQYF

V: TRBV29-1
J: TRBJ1-3
CDR3: CSVDMGSGNTIYF

V: TRBV6-5
J: TRBJ2-5
CDR3: CASKLGTSGPQETQYF

V: TRBV7-2
J: TRBJ2-5
CDR3: CASSWIGNQETQYF

V: TRBV3-1
J: TRBJ2-7
CDR3: CASSPLDPYEQYF

V: TRBV5-4
J: TRBJ2-1
CDR3: CASSPGQGIHNEQFF

V: TRBV9
J: TRBJ2-7
CDR3: CASSVAVGQPYEQYF

V: TRBV20-1
J: TRBJ2-7
CDR3: CSAAPAVISYEQYF

V: TRBV27
J: TRBJ2-6
CDR3: CASSFLGTSGANVLTF

V: TRBV28
J: TRBJ2-1
CDR3: CASKGSWPSNEQFF

V: TRBV3-1
J: TRBJ1-2
CDR3: CASSQVAGRVNYGYTF

V: TRBV6-1
J: TRBJ1-2
CDR3: CASRTQGSYGYTF

V: TRBV5-1
J: TRBJ1-1
CDR3: CASSLQQGITEAFF

V: TRBV7-9
J: TRBJ2-3
CDR3: CASSDSGMTDTQYF

V: TRBV9
J: TRBJ2-5
CDR3: CASSQTSGTETQYF

V: TRBV5-1
J: TRBJ1-2
CDR3: CASSSGPEGYGYTF

V: TRBV11-3
J: TRBJ2-1
CDR3: CASSSNFLGDHNEQFF

V: TRBV29-1
J: TRBJ2-1
CDR3: CSVLGEGGRGPEQFF

V: TRBV5-1
J: TRBJ2-1
CDR3: CASSLAGLNEQFF

V: TRBV12-3/TRBV12-4
J: TRBJ2-2
CDR3: CASSFQGLNTGELFF

V: TRBV7-9
J: TRBJ2-7
CDR3: CASSLRDSSEQYF

V: TRBV15
J: TRBJ1-1
CDR3: CATSFTGEVNTEAFF

V: TRBV6-2/TRBV6-3
J: TRBJ2-4
CDR3: CASSWSQPGYIQYF

V: TRBV3-1
J: TRBJ1-1
CDR3: CASSSTRVNTEAFF

V: TRBV4-2
J: TRBJ2-1
CDR3: CASSQSLGLAGNEQFF

V: TRBV5-1
J: TRBJ1-1
CDR3: CASSFKEMGQGRTEAFF

V: TRBV27
J: TRBJ2-1
CDR3: CASSSDTNHNEQFF

V: TRBV2
J: TRBJ1-5
CDR3: CASRWTGSNQPQHF

V: TRBV12-3/TRBV12-4
J: TRBJ1-6
CDR3: CASSLPTGVGLNSPLHF

V: TRBV29-1
J: TRBJ1-1
CDR3: CSTGPGQGYVNTEAFF

V: TRBV12-3/TRBV12-4
J: TRBJ2-1
CDR3: CASIPKGQTEQFF

V: TRBV24-1
J: TRBJ2-1
CDR3: CATKSSGSSAYNEQFF

V: TRBV2
J: TRBJ1-2
CDR3: CARGVRAGAGNYGYTF

V: TRBV24-1
J: TRBJ2-1
CDR3: CATSAWNEQFF

V: TRBV7-6
J: TRBJ2-3
CDR3: CASSSTEDRGSTDTQYF

V: TRBV29-1
J: TRBJ1-1
CDR3: CSVEALASVRNTEAFF

V: TRBV12-3/TRBV12-4
J: TRBJ1-1
CDR3: CASSPKDTADEAFF

V: TRBV5-4
J: TRBJ1-1
CDR3: CASSLAGGAARNTEAFF